The present entry profiles one T cell receptor beta chain with its context. The repertoire was sequenced with immunoSEQ multiplex PCR; TCRdb's copy has only in-frame clones and lacks some. The sample carries about 270,000 clones, around 86% recorded once. This specimen comes from a study of blood T cell repertoires in COVID-19. Study as a whole: T cells, B-cell-depleted T cells, or PBMCs supplied cDNA or gDNA.

J was trimmed by 5 bases and V by 0 bases; bases with no gene match: 7. The CDR3 is 15 amino acids. Germline CDR1 is WNHNN and CDR2 is SYGVQD (reference sequence). Participant ages covered roughly 18 to 89 years across 24 US areas. This chain uses TRBV10-1 with TRBJ2-7; the match to TRBD1 covers 7 bases. Sequencing was carried out using PBMCs or T cells enriched from blood (not recorded which). This TCR derives from a man between 18 and 29 years old who had recovered from COVID-19. CDR3 in amino acids: CASSESPGGVDEQYF. CDR3 bases: TGCGCCAGCAGTGAGTCGCCAGGGGGTGTCGACGAGCAGTACTTC.